The present T cell receptor (beta chain) was sequenced within a study of cytomegalovirus exposure and HLA in healthy donors. A word on this clone: What it recognizes is unknown.

Vbeta (60) and Jbeta (13) primers were used in the PCR. The protocol was immunoSEQ multiplex PCR, while the TCRdb copy is restricted to in-frame clones and leaves out a portion. The sample has 150,000 or so clones, 70% seen once. The study, taken as a whole, reports: Among immune exposure information, only CMV serostatus was available. Indistinguishable V segments such as TRBV6-2 and TRBV6-3 were excluded. TCR beta V- and J-gene trimming, according to a later analysis, was linked to a missense DCLRE1C variant.

Trimming removed 4 bases at V and 8 bases at J, with 7 bases between. Germline values: CDR1 SGDLS, CDR2 YYNGEE. CDR3 length: 11 amino acids. At sampling all donors were nominally healthy, likely with unrecorded immune exposures. Material: PBMCs. This clonotype was sampled from a woman aged 60-75 years in good health and CMV-seropositive. V is TRBV9 and J is TRBJ2-1, with D possibly TRBD1 on 5 matching bases. The CDR3 reads CASSLTDEQFF. DNA of the CDR3: TGTGCCAGCAGCCTGACAGATGAGCAGTTCTTC.